Here is one TCR beta chain with its context. This sample is part of a study of CD8+ T cells in alopecia areata. Study at large: Tofacitinib ran 6 to 18 months, followed by 6 months off drug.

The CDR3 sequence is 14 residues long. CDR1 and CDR2 from the germline V gene are SQVTM and ANQGSEA. Deletions cut 0 bases from V and 0 bases from J, with 9 bases between. Sequencing templates came from extracted RNA that was reverse transcribed into cDNA. Repertoires were generated with immunoSEQ multiplex PCR, while TCRdb's copy carries only in-frame clones and drops some. The profile shows 45,000 to 70,000 clones, 96% of them singletons. The sequenced sample was CD8+ T cells sorted from blood, obtained at week 0. The TCR was taken from a human donor with alopecia areata. V gene TRBV29-1 combines with J gene TRBJ2-7; D is unresolved. The CDR3 loop reads CSVEDSRSSYEQYF. The CDR3 nucleotides read TGCAGCGTTGAAGACTCGCGGAGCTCCTACGAGCAGTACTTC.